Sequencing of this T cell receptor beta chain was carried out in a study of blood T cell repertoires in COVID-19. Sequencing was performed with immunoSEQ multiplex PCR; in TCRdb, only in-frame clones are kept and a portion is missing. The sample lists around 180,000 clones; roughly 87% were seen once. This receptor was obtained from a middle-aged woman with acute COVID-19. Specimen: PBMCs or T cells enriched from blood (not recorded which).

The CDR3 DNA reads as TGTGCCAGCAGCGTAGGGTACAACTCCTACAATGAGCAGTTCTTC. Amino acids: CASSVGYNSYNEQFF. V gene TRBV9 combines with J gene TRBJ2-1; D is unclear. This CDR3 region has 15 residues. Germline V gives CDR1 SGDLS, CDR2 YYNGEE. V was trimmed by 0 bases and J by 0 bases, leaving 7 bases between them.